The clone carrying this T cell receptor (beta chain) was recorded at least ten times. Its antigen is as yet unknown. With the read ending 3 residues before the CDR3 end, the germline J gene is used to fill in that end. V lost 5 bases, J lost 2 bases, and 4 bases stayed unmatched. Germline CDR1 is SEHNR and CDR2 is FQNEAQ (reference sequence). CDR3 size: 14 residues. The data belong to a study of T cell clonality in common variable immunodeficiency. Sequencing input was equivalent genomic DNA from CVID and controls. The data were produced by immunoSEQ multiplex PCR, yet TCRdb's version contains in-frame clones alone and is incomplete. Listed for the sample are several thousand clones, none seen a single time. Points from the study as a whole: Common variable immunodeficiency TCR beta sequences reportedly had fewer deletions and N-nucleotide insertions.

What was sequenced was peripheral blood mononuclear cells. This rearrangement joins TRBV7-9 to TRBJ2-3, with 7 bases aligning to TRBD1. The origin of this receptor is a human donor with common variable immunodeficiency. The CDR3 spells CASSRDSHTDTQYF. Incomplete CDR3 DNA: TGTGCCAGCAGCAGGGACAGCCACACAGATACG.